Below are 18 T cell receptor beta chains sequenced from a single sample in a study of glioma-infiltrating T cells. Using RNA template, CDR3s of TCR alpha and beta were amplified with iRepertoire arm-PCR. TCRdb independently ran MiXCR on the multiplex PCR reads; one entry per CDR3 protein. Of 100,000 to 150,000 distinct CDR3 sequences in the sample, about 23% were seen once. The sequencing sample was made of glioma tissue, nonneoplastic brain tissue, or PBMCs (not recorded which). Receptor source: a human donor with low-grade glioma or glioblastoma, undergoing nonglioma brain surgery, or in good health (not recorded which).

At least ten counts were recorded for this clonotype. The V gene is TRBV28, the J gene TRBJ1-5, with unresolved D. The CDR3 consists of 20 residues. The germline V gene encodes CDR1 MDHEN and CDR2 SYDVKM. The ends were cut back, 2 bases at V and 2 bases at J, with 25 bases in the middle. CDR3 in DNA: TGTGCCAGCAGTTTACTTTATTTGATAGGAAGGGATGCGGGCAATCAGCCCCAGCATTTT. Its translation: CASSLLYLIGRDAGNQPQHF.

In this sample, this clonotype turned up a few times. This may arise from a read error, as a much more abundant clone is one base away. The chain combines TRBV28 with TRBJ2-1, with a possible D match to TRBD2 (5 bases). This CDR3 is 14 amino acids long. Germline V CDR1 and CDR2: MDHEN, SYDVKM. CDR3 in amino acids: CASSRYGLNNGQFF. The CDR3 nucleotides read TGTGCCAGCAGCCGATACGGACTGAACAATGGGCAGTTCTTC. The entire variable domain, with the rest obtained from reference TRBV28 and TRBJ2-1, is as follows: DVKVTQSSRYLVKRTGEKVFLECVQDMDHENMFWYRQDPGLGLRLIYFSYDVKMKEKGDIPEGYSVSREKKERFSLILESASTNQTSMYLCASSRYGLNNGQFFGPGTRLTVL.

This clonotype showed up many times. The rearrangement uses TRBV28 and TRBJ2-5; D gene uncertain. There are 14 residues in the CDR3. V lost 0 bases, J lost 1 base, and 6 bases lay in between. CDR1 is MDHEN and CDR2 is SYDVKM in the germline V gene. The CDR3 loop reads CASSLWSVQETQYF. CDR3 nucleotide sequence: TGTGCCAGCAGTTTATGGTCCGTCCAAGAGACCCAGTACTTC.

By share, this clonotype counts as medium-sized. The chain carries TRBV6-1 and TRBJ2-3, with 8 bases fitting TRBD2. Trimming at V came to 5 bases and at J to 2 bases, leaving 9 bases not matched to a gene. Per germline, CDR1 MNHNS and CDR2 SASEGT. This CDR3 region has 16 residues. CDR3 sequence (DNA): TGTGCCAGCAGTCCCATAGCGGGAAGGGCCACAGATACGCAGTATTTT. It is translated as CASSPIAGRATDTQYF.

This clonotype has at least ten counts. The chain combines TRBV12-3 or TRBV12-4 with TRBJ2-2; D is unresolved. The length of the CDR3 is 14 residues. Trimming removed 2 bases at V and 6 bases at J, with 10 bases between. The CDR3 sequence is CASSLSGRPGELFF. In nucleotides, the CDR3 is TGTGCCAGCAGTTTATCTGGGCGGCCCGGGGAGCTGTTTTTT.

As regards this clonotype: A much larger clonotype is one base distant, so this may be a read error. The J gene is TRBJ2-2, the V gene TRBV6-2 or TRBV6-3; tentative D call: TRBD1 (6 bases). In germline, CDR1 is MNHEY, CDR2 SVGEGT. The length of the CDR3 is 16 residues. The V gene lost 5 bases and the J gene lost 8 bases, with 21 bases spanning the gap. CDR3 DNA: TGTGCCAGCAGTCCTCAGGGGCCCCCTCAGCCGGGGGAGCTGTTTTTT. It yields the protein CASSPQGPPQPGELFF.

Concerning this clonotype itself: This may be a read error: a much more frequent sequence differs by one nucleotide. The chain has TRBV7-9 and TRBJ2-3, with 11 bases that match TRBD2. CDR1 and CDR2 (germline): SEHNR, FQNEAQ (reference sequence). V dropped 5 bases and J dropped 4; count of bases not matched to a gene: 11. The length of the CDR3 is 17 residues. The CDR3 sequence is CASSTKVAGGPADTQYF. CDR3 DNA: TGTGCCAGCAGCACGAAGGTAGCGGGAGGGCCGGCAGATACGCAGTATTTT.

For this clonotype: Since a much larger clone is just one base distant, this may be a read error. The chain joins TRBV3-1 to TRBJ1-1, with unresolved D. The CDR3 is made up of 13 amino acids. Germline V CDR1 and CDR2: LGHDT, YNNKEL (reference sequence). The CDR3 sequence: CAGSLERVSAAFF. CDR3 nucleotide sequence: TGTGCCGGCAGCCTAGAACGTGTGTCTGCCGCTTTCTTT.

A note on this clonotype: A read error may explain this, as a much larger clone is one base away. This chain links TRBV3-1 with TRBJ1-2, with D possibly TRBD1 on 5 matching bases. Germline V gene data show CDR1 as LGHDT and CDR2 as YNNKEL (reference sequence). This CDR3 has 18 amino acids. Here the CDR3 reads CASSQVGQGPSYDYSYTF. The CDR3 bases are TGTGCCAGCAGCCAAGTGGGTCAGGGCCCCTCCTATGACTATAGCTACACCTTC.

This clonotype was counted ten times or more. This chain uses TRBV6-1 with TRBJ2-3; D is ambiguous. This CDR3 spans 11 amino acids. Trimming removed 2 bases from V and 7 bases from J, with 4 bases in between. The germline V gene encodes CDR1 MNHNS and CDR2 SASEGT. The CDR3 region is CASSELNTQYF. The CDR3 bases are TGTGCCAGCAGTGAACTGAATACGCAGTATTTT.

The table lists this clonotype with many counts. J is TRBJ2-3 and V is TRBV25-1, with D uncertain. Germline loops: CDR1 MGHDK, CDR2 SYGVNS. Trimming shortened V by 3 bases and J by 3 bases, and 7 bases separated the two germline ends. The CDR3 totals 13 residues. The CDR3 loop is CASSEVGTDTQYF. The CDR3 region has the DNA TGTGCCAGCAGTGAGGTAGGGACAGATACGCAGTATTTT.

Details on this clonotype: Possible read error: a much larger clone is one base away. This sequence joins TRBV2 and TRBJ2-3; D ambiguous. CDR1 is SNHLY, CDR2 FYNNEI, per germline. CDR3 size: 15 residues. CDR3 residues: CAGSTGGPIRDTQYF. The DNA of the CDR3 is TGTGCCGGCAGTACCGGTGGACCTATTAGGGATACGCAGTATTTT.

At least ten counts were recorded for this clonotype. Being one base from a much bigger clone, this may be a read error. V usage is TRBV6-1 and J usage is TRBJ1-1, with TRBD1 matching 11 bases. Germline-derived CDR1 and CDR2 are MNHNS and SASEGT. The J segment lost 6 bases and the V segment lost 7 bases, leaving 7 bases of the junction unmatched. The CDR3 totals 14 residues. The CDR3 reads CASNRTGGSAEAFF. The CDR3 bases are TGTGCCAGCAACAGGACAGGGGGCTCGGCTGAAGCTTTCTTT.

At least ten counts were recorded for this clonotype. V is TRBV27 and J is TRBJ1-1; 8 bases match TRBD1. V was pared by 8 bases and J by 4 bases, with 12 bases of the junction left unmatched. CDR1 is MNHEY and CDR2 is SMNVEV in the germline V gene (reference sequence). This CDR3 spans 15 amino acids. Written as DNA, the CDR3 is TGTGCCAGCTCCCTACTCAGGGGGCAGGCCACTGAAGCTTTCTTT. It is translated as CASSLLRGQATEAFF.

This rearrangement joins TRBV7-8 to TRBJ1-3, with D hard to call. Germline lookup yields CDR1 SGHVS and CDR2 FQNEAQ. The ends were cut back, 1 base at V and 4 bases at J, with 14 bases in the middle. The CDR3 loop spans 16 amino acids. CDR3 sequence: CASSLGGFPWGNTIYF. The CDR3 region has the DNA TGTGCCAGCAGCTTAGGCGGCTTTCCGTGGGGAAACACCATATATTTT.

This clonotype was recorded many times. The chain combines TRBV7-2 with TRBJ2-5, with 12 bases that match TRBD2. Looked up from germline, CDR1 is SGHTA and CDR2 is FQGNSA. There are 16 residues in the CDR3. Germline trimming cut 2 bases from V and 1 base from J; bases unmatched to any gene: 2. This chain's CDR3 is CASSLTGLAGQETQYF. CDR3 bases: TGTGCCAGCAGCTTAACGGGACTAGCGGGCCAAGAGACCCAGTACTTC.

This clonotype was counted ten times or more. The gene calls are TRBV3-1 and TRBJ2-3; no clear D. V was shortened by 8 bases and J by 0 bases, with 12 bases between the two germline ends. The CDR3 has 14 residues. Germline V gene data show CDR1 as LGHDT and CDR2 as YNNKEL (reference sequence). CDR3 region: CASSFGSSTDTQYF. The CDR3 coding sequence is TGTGCCAGCTCATTTGGGTCAAGCACAGATACGCAGTATTTT.

Many counts were recorded for this clonotype. The chain is built from TRBV7-6 and TRBJ2-3, with 10 bases matching TRBD1. The trim removed 1 base at V and 6 bases at J, leaving 1 base unmatched. The CDR3 extends over 14 amino acids. CDR1 is SGHVS, CDR2 FNYEAQ, per germline. This CDR3 is CASSLGDRGDTQYF. The CDR3 nucleotides are TGTGCCAGCAGCTTAGGGGACAGGGGTGATACGCAGTATTTT.